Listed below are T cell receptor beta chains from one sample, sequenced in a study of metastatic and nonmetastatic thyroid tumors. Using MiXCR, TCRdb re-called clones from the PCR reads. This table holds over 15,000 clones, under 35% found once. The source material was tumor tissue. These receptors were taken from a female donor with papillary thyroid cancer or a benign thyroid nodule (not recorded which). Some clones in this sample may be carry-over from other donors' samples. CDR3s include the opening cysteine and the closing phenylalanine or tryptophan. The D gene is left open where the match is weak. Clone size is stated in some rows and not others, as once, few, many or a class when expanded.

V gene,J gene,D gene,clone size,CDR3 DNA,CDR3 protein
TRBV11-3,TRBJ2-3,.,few,TGTGCCAGCAGCTTGAGTGGGGTCACAGATACGCAGTATTTT,CASSLSGVTDTQYF
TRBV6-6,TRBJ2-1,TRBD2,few,TGTGCCAGCAGCTACTCTAGCGGTGCCTACAATGAGCAGTTCTTC,CASSYSSGAYNEQFF
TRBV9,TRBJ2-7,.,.,TGTGCCAGCAGCCCAGGCTTGGACTACGAGCAGTACTTC,CASSPGLDYEQYF
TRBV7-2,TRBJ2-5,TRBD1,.,TGTGCCAGCAGCCCCAGGACAGGGTGGAGGACCCAGTACTTC,CASSPRTGWRTQYF
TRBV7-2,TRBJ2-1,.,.,TGTGCCAGCAGCTTAGCAACGGGAGCCCTCGATAAGCAGTTCTTC,CASSLATGALDKQFF
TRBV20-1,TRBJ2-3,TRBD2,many,TGCAGTGCTTCCGGGACTAGCGGGGCTTCTAGCACAGATACGCAGTATTTT,CSASGTSGASSTDTQYF
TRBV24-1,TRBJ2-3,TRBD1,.,TGTGCCACCAGTGATTCAGCACAGGGGGCATTCACAGATACGCAGTATTTT,CATSDSAQGAFTDTQYF
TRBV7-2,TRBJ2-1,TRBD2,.,TGTGCCAGCAGCTTAGGGCTAGCGGGAGGTTGGGAGCAGTTCTTC,CASSLGLAGGWEQFF
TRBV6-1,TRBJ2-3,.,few,TGTGCCGCCCGAGGAGGTAGCACAGATACGCAGTATTTT,CAARGGSTDTQYF
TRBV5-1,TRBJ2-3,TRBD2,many,TGCGCCAGCAGCTACTCCGGGACTACCACAGATACGCAGTATTTT,CASSYSGTTTDTQYF
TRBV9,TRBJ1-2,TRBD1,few,TGTGCCAGCAGCACAGGGGGAGCTAACTATGGCTACACCTTC,CASSTGGANYGYTF
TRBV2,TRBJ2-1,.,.,TGTGCCAGCAGTGAAGAGGGTGGCTACAATGAGCAGTTCTTC,CASSEEGGYNEQFF
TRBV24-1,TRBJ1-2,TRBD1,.,TGTGCCACCGAGGACAGGTCCTATGGCTACACCTTC,CATEDRSYGYTF
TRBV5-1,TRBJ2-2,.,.,TGCGCCAGCAGTCCAAAGACGGTCACCGGGGAGCTGTTTTTT,CASSPKTVTGELFF
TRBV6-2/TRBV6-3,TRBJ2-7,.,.,TGTGCCAGCGCCATGTTCCGGGACGGAGGCCAATGGGGCTCCTACGAGCAGTACTTC,CASAMFRDGGQWGSYEQYF
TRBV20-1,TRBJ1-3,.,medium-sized,TGCAGTGGTAGGTCAGGAAACACCATATATTTT,CSGRSGNTIYF
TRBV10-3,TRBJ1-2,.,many,TGTGCCATCAGTGGGTCGAGTAACAGGAACTATGGCTACACCTTC,CAISGSSNRNYGYTF
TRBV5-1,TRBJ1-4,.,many,TGCGCCAGCAGCTTGGCCGGGGGGGCCGTTAATGAAAAACTGTTTTTT,CASSLAGGAVNEKLFF
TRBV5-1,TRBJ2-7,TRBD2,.,TGCGCCAGCAGCTTAGGGACTAGCAACGAGCAGTACTTC,CASSLGTSNEQYF
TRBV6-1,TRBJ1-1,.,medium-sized,TGTGCCAGCGGCTTAAGGGACTTCCCGAACACTGAAGCTTTCTTT,CASGLRDFPNTEAFF
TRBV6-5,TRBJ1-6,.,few,TGTGCCAGCAGTTACTCGAGTTTGTTATCCTATAATTCACCCCTCCACTTT,CASSYSSLLSYNSPLHF
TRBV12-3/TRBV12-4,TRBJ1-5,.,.,TGTGCCAGCAGCCTAAAGGGGCCCTCTCAGCCCCAGCATTTT,CASSLKGPSQPQHF
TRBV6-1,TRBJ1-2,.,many,TGTGCCAGCAGCCCCGGGCCCAACTATGGCTACACCTTC,CASSPGPNYGYTF
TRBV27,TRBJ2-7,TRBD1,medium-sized,TGTGCCAGCACAACCCTCCGGACAGGGGGAATTCGCTCCTACGAGCAGTACTTC,CASTTLRTGGIRSYEQYF
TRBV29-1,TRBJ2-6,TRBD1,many,TGCAGCGCCCAAGGGACAGGGAGCGCTGGGGCCAACGTCCTGACTTTC,CSAQGTGSAGANVLTF
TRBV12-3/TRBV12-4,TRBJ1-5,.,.,TGTGCCAGCAGTCAGTCGGGGGGGTCGGGAAATCAGCCCCAGCATTTT,CASSQSGGSGNQPQHF
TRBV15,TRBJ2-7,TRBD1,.,TGTGCCACCAGCAGAGATTCACCGGGACAGGGGGTCTACGAGCAGTACTTC,CATSRDSPGQGVYEQYF
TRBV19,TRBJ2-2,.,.,TGTGCCAGTAGTAAGCAAACTACCGGGGAGCTGTTTTTT,CASSKQTTGELFF
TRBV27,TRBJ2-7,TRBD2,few,TGTGCCAGCAGTTTGAGGGTAGCGGGAGGGAACGAGCAGTACTTC,CASSLRVAGGNEQYF
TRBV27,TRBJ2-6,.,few,TGTGCCAGCAGTTTGGAGGGGGCCAACGTCCTGACTTTC,CASSLEGANVLTF
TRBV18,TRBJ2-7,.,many,TGTGCCAGCTCATCAGGGAATTCCTACGAGCAGTACTTC,CASSSGNSYEQYF
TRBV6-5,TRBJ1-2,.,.,TGTGCCAGCAGTTCAACCCCGGACAGCCTCTATGGCTACACCTTC,CASSSTPDSLYGYTF
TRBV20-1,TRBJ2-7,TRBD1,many,TGCAGTGCTCCCAGGGACAGGGACCATGGCGAGCAGTACTTC,CSAPRDRDHGEQYF
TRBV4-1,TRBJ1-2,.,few,TGCGCCAGCAGCCAAGGAGTCAGGTGGAATGTGGCTGGCTACACCTTC,CASSQGVRWNVAGYTF
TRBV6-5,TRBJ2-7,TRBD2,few,TGTGCCAGCAGTTACCGACCCTTACTAGCGGGAGTTTCTGGCGAGCAGTACTTC,CASSYRPLLAGVSGEQYF
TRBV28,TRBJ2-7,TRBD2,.,TGTGCCAGCTCCGCGACCTTAGCGGGGGATTACTACGAGCAGTACTTC,CASSATLAGDYYEQYF
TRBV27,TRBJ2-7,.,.,TGTGCCAGCAGCCCCGACTTTCTGAGCTCCTACGAGCAGTACTTC,CASSPDFLSSYEQYF
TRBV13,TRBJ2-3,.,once,TGTGCCAGCAGCTCCTCCTGGTTCCGTTCAAGGGCAGATACGCAGTATTTT,CASSSSWFRSRADTQYF
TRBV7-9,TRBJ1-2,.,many,TGTGCCAGCAGCCCGGGGGGGCAGGTCTATGGCTACACCTTC,CASSPGGQVYGYTF
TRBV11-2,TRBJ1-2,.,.,TGTGCCAGCAGCTACACCAGTCCAAAGAACTATGGCTACACCTTC,CASSYTSPKNYGYTF
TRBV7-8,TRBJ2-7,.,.,TGTGCCGGCAGCTCCTCCTCCCGGGGATTCTACGAGCAGTACTTC,CAGSSSSRGFYEQYF
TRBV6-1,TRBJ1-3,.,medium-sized,TGTGCCAGCAGTTCCTTGGGGGACCTCGACAGAACAATATATTTT,CASSSLGDLDRTIYF
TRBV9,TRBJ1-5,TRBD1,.,TGTGCCAGCAGCCCGGGGGACAGCTATAGCAATCAGCCCCAGCATTTT,CASSPGDSYSNQPQHF
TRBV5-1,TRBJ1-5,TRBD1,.,TGCGCCAGCAGCTTGGGGGGGACAGATAGCAATCAGCCCCAGCATTTT,CASSLGGTDSNQPQHF
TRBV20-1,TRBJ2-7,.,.,.,CSAETWASGSYERYF
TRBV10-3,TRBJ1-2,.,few,TGTGCCATCAGTGGGGAGGGCGCAAAGGTCCATGGCTACACCTTC,CAISGEGAKVHGYTF
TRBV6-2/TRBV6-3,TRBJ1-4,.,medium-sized,TGTGCCAGCAGTTACTCGAGTCCCAGTGGAATCCACGGTGAAAAACTGTTTTTT,CASSYSSPSGIHGEKLFF